This is a list of T cell receptor beta chains from one sample in a study of cytomegalovirus exposure and HLA in healthy donors. Using immunoSEQ multiplex PCR, the repertoire was profiled, and TCRdb retains in-frame clones only, with some absent. This table has fewer than 140,000 clones, about three quarters appearing once. Sample: PBMCs. The receptors shown here come from a boy between 5 and 17 years old in good health and CMV-seronegative. Each CDR3 is given with its conserved first and last residue. D genes are given only for firm matches. The size field is filled for only some rows; it gives once, few, many or a size class.

.	TRBJ2-7	TRBD1	TRBV30	12	TGTGCCGGTGGACAGGAGTCCTACGAGCAGTACTTC	CAGGQESYEQYF
.	TRBJ1-5	.	TRBV2	14	TGTGCCAGCAGTGCTGACAGCCCTTTCCAGCCCCAGCATTTT	CASSADSPFQPQHF
.	TRBJ2-1	TRBD2	TRBV27	18	TGTGCCAGCAGTTTAGGTCCCGGGACTGGCGGGGGGATGGGTGAGCAGTTCTTC	CASSLGPGTGGGMGEQFF
.	TRBJ2-7	.	TRBV5-1	14	TGCGCCAGCAGCTTTATCCAGGGATCCCACGAGCAGTACTTC	CASSFIQGSHEQYF
.	TRBJ2-7	.	TRBV6-5	14	TGTGCCAGCAGTACCGGACAGTATCCCTACGAGCAGTACTTC	CASSTGQYPYEQYF
.	TRBJ2-2	.	TRBV18	15	TGTGCCAGCTCACCAATGGGGCACAACACCGGGGAGCTGTTTTTT	CASSPMGHNTGELFF
.	TRBJ2-1	TRBD2	TRBV7-8	17	TGTGCCAGCAGCTTAGGGTGGCTAGCGGGAGATGTGGATGAGCAGTTCTTC	CASSLGWLAGDVDEQFF
.	TRBJ1-2	TRBD1	TRBV5-6	14	TGTGCCAGCAGCTTGGGACAGGGCGGCTATGGCTACACCTTC	CASSLGQGGYGYTF
.	TRBJ1-2	TRBD1	TRBV9	14	TGTGCCAGCAGCGTAGGGGGACAGCCCTATGGCTACACCTTC	CASSVGGQPYGYTF
few	TRBJ1-1	.	TRBV7-9	11	TGTGCCAGCAGTGAAGCGGCTGAAGCTTTCTTT	CASSEAAEAFF
.	TRBJ2-7	TRBD2	TRBV11-2	16	TGTGCCAGCAGGGCCCTCCGGGAGGGTAGGCTCTACGAGCAGTACTTC	CASRALREGRLYEQYF
.	TRBJ2-1	.	TRBV2	15	TGTGCCAGCAGTGAAAGACAGGCGAGAAACAATGAGCAGTTCTTC	CASSERQARNNEQFF
.	TRBJ2-1	TRBD2	TRBV25-1	16	TGTGCCAGCAGTGAATTCGGGGGGGGTTCCTACAATGAGCAGTTCTTC	CASSEFGGGSYNEQFF
.	TRBJ2-7	TRBD1	TRBV7-6	13	TGTGCCAGTGCGACAGGGGTGGGCTACGAGCAGTACTTC	CASATGVGYEQYF
.	TRBJ2-2	TRBD1	TRBV4-3	15	TGCGCCAGCAGCCAGAGACAGGGCCAGACCGGGGAGCTGTTTTTT	CASSQRQGQTGELFF
.	TRBJ1-2	TRBD1	TRBV4-1	15	TGCGCCAGCAGACCTAACCCCGGGACAGGCTATGGCTACACCTTC	CASRPNPGTGYGYTF
.	TRBJ2-5	TRBD2	TRBV10-3	16	TGTGCCATCAGTGACCCCCTCGGGAGGCAACGAGAGACCCAGTACTTC	CAISDPLGRQRETQYF
.	TRBJ2-2	TRBD2	TRBV5-1	15	TGCGCCAGCAGCTTGATCGGGGGGACTACCGGGGAGCTGTTTTTT	CASSLIGGTTGELFF
once	TRBJ2-1	.	TRBV5-1	15	TGCGCCAGCAGCTTAGACCAGGGGAACTACAATGAGCAGTTCTTC	CASSLDQGNYNEQFF
.	TRBJ2-5	TRBD1	TRBV6-4	16	TGTGCCAGCAGCCCCTCGGGCCAGGGGGCTTGGGAGACCCAGTACTTC	CASSPSGQGAWETQYF
.	TRBJ1-1	.	TRBV6-1	15	TGTGCCAGCAGTGAAAGAGACGAGGTGAACACTGAAGCTTTCTTT	CASSERDEVNTEAFF
.	TRBJ2-7	.	TRBV7-2	15	TGTGCCAGCAGCTTAGCGGAGGGGGGGCCCTACGAGCAGTACTTC	CASSLAEGGPYEQYF
few	TRBJ1-1	.	TRBV5-1	14	TGCGCCAGCAGCTTGGTGGGGCAGAACACTGAAGCTTTCTTT	CASSLVGQNTEAFF
.	TRBJ1-4	.	TRBV7-9	13	TGTGCCAGCAGCTTAGGCGGGAATGAAAAACTGTTTTTT	CASSLGGNEKLFF
.	TRBJ2-1	TRBD2	TRBV5-1	15	TGCGCCAGCAGCTTGGGACTAGCGGGGCGAGGGGAGCAGTTCTTC	CASSLGLAGRGEQFF
.	TRBJ1-2	.	TRBV28	12	TGTGCCACTACCGGGGGGAGGTATGGCTACACCTTC	CATTGGRYGYTF
once	TRBJ1-2	.	TRBV7-2	14	TGTGCCAGCAGCTTACAGGGAGGAGTCTATGGCTACACCTTC	CASSLQGGVYGYTF
.	TRBJ2-5	.	TRBV10-3	14	TGTGCCTCCAACTACAGGGAAGGGAAAGAGACCCAGTACTTC	CASNYREGKETQYF
.	TRBJ1-6	.	TRBV6-5	14	TGTGCCAGCACCCTCACAGGGAGAGATTCACCCCTCCACTTT	CASTLTGRDSPLHF
few	TRBJ1-1	TRBD1	TRBV5-1	15	TGCGCCAGCAGGGGACAGGGGTCAATGAACACTGAAGCTTTCTTT	CASRGQGSMNTEAFF
.	TRBJ2-7	.	TRBV15	17	TGTGCCACCAGCAGGGGATGGGGGGAAGGTATAGGGGACGAGCAGTACTTC	CATSRGWGEGIGDEQYF
.	TRBJ1-1	.	TRBV18	16	TGTGCCAGCTCACCAGGCTCCTGGACAGCCAACACTGAAGCTTTCTTT	CASSPGSWTANTEAFF
.	TRBJ1-2	.	TRBV6-1	11	TGTGCCAGCATGCGCGATTATGGCTACACCTTC	CASMRDYGYTF
.	TRBJ1-5	TRBD1	TRBV7-9	18	TGTGCCAGCAGCTCAAGACTAACAGGGGGCGGAAGCAATCAGCCCCAGCATTTT	CASSSRLTGGGSNQPQHF
.	TRBJ2-5	.	TRBV5-6	14	TGTGCCAGCAGCTTGGACGGTAGAAAAGAGACCCAGTACTTC	CASSLDGRKETQYF
.	TRBJ2-5	TRBD2	TRBV27	18	TGTGCCAGCAGTTTCCCGGGGCGGGGGGCCCAGTACCAAGAGACCCAGTACTTC	CASSFPGRGAQYQETQYF
.	TRBJ1-2	TRBD1	TRBV7-2	16	TGTGCCAGCAGTCCAGAAGAAAACAGGGGTGGCTATGGCTACACCTTC	CASSPEENRGGYGYTF
.	TRBJ1-1	.	TRBV6-5	14	TGTGCCAGCACCTCACCGGGGGGGAGGACTGAAGCTTTCTTT	CASTSPGGRTEAFF
.	TRBJ1-1	.	TRBV30	14	TGTGCCTGGAAAGGTAACAGAGGAGGCACTGAAGCTTTCTTT	CAWKGNRGGTEAFF
once	TRBJ2-7	TRBD2	TRBV5-1	14	TGCGCCACGAAGCAGGGTAGCGGGAGTTACGAGCAGTACTTC	CATKQGSGSYEQYF
.	TRBJ2-7	.	TRBV5-4	17	TGTGCCAGCAGCTCGTTAGTTATCAACCATAATCCCTACGAGCAGTACTTC	CASSSLVINHNPYEQYF
.	TRBJ2-7	TRBD1	TRBV29-1	14	TGCAGCGCCCTCGGAGGCAGGGGGTTCGACGAGCAGTACTTC	CSALGGRGFDEQYF
few	TRBJ2-3	.	TRBV6-5	14	TGTGCCAGCAAGCCGACCTGGGGGCCAGATACGCAGTATTTT	CASKPTWGPDTQYF
.	TRBJ1-2	TRBD1	TRBV5-1	14	TGCGCCAGCAGCTTGGGGGGACAGGGATACGGCTACACCTTC	CASSLGGQGYGYTF
.	TRBJ2-1	TRBD2	TRBV6-1	15	TGTGCCAGCAGGAGTACTAGCGGGGGGGGTGTGGCGCAGTTCTTC	CASRSTSGGGVAQFF
.	TRBJ1-5	.	TRBV6-1	15	TGTGCCAGCAGTGAATTAGCAGGGGGCAATCAGCCCCAGCATTTT	CASSELAGGNQPQHF